The entry that follows covers one T cell receptor beta chain sequence. The entry originates in a study of T cell changes during pregnancy in multiple sclerosis. Clones were read by immunoSEQ multiplex PCR, and TCRdb kept only the in-frame ones, dropping some. Of under 80,000 clones in the sample, 80% to 95% were seen once. The CDR3 length is 15 residues. Germline CDR1 reads SEHNR; CDR2 reads FQNEAQ (reference sequence). J was trimmed by 5 bases and V by 4 bases; bases with no gene match: 2. The sequences come from CD4+ T cells from peripheral blood mononuclear cells, collected in the second trimester of pregnancy. The clonotype comes from a female donor with multiple sclerosis, enrolled in a pregnancy study. The gene calls are TRBV7-9 and TRBJ2-1; 13 nucleotides match TRBD2. The CDR3 coding sequence is TGTGCCAGCAGCTGGGGACTAGCGGGGAACAATGAGCAGTTCTTC. This codes for CASSWGLAGNNEQFF.